The 28 T cell receptor beta chains given below trace back to one sample, sequenced in a study of radiotherapy plus CTLA-4 blockade in lung cancer. Generated by immunoSEQ multiplex PCR, the TCRdb table keeps only in-frame clones and is missing some. The table records approximately 41,000 clones, 75% of them present only once. Sequenced here: peripheral blood, sampled from a patient treated with radiotherapy plus ipilimumab. These receptors were collected from a human donor with non-small cell lung cancer who had stable disease on radiotherapy plus ipilimumab.

This clone showed up just a few times. The same CDR3 is also encoded by other DNA sequences in this sample. The gene calls are TRBV5-4 and TRBJ1-2, with 8 nucleotides matching TRBD1. This CDR3 is 13 amino acids long. With 0 bases clipped from V and 6 bases from J, the junction kept 1 base outside the gene matches. CDR1 and CDR2 (germline): SGHNT, YYREEE (reference sequence). The CDR3 reads CASSLETGDGYTF. In nucleotides, the CDR3 is TGTGCCAGCAGCTTGGAGACAGGGGATGGCTACACCTTC.

This clone was recorded a few times. The CDR3 loop reads CASSLGTGGGGSYNEQFF. The CDR3 DNA sequence: TGTGCCAGCAGCTTGGGGACTGGCGGGGGGGGCTCCTACAATGAGCAGTTCTTC. The chain couples TRBV7-9 to TRBJ2-1; 9 bases agree with TRBD2. This CDR3 comprises 18 residues. Trimming removed 3 bases from V and 0 bases from J; junction bases left unmatched: 9. Germline-derived CDR1 and CDR2 are SEHNR and FQNEAQ (reference sequence).

This chain joins TRBV27 and TRBJ1-2, with no clear D. Germline CDR1 MNHEY, CDR2 SMNVEV (reference sequence). The CDR3 is made up of 13 amino acids. Trimming removed 5 bases at V and 7 bases at J, with 14 bases between. The chain's CDR3 is CASSPTGYSGYTF. Here the CDR3 DNA reads TGTGCCAGCAGTCCGACCGGGTACTCTGGCTACACCTTC.

This clone appeared a single time. The gene calls are TRBV27 and TRBJ1-6; D perhaps matches TRBD1 (5 bases). This CDR3 region has 15 residues. Germline V gene data show CDR1 as MNHEY and CDR2 as SMNVEV (reference sequence). The germline V and J ends were trimmed by 3 bases and 7 bases, with 13 bases remaining between them. The CDR3 DNA reads TGTGCCAGCAGTTTCGGGGGAGTAGGAAATTCACCCCTCCACTTT. It encodes CASSFGGVGNSPLHF.

The chain links TRBV5-1 to TRBJ2-7; possible D gene TRBD1, 6 bases. The CDR3 contains 14 residues. The V end was cut by 1 base, the J end by 2 bases, with 10 bases between. Germline-derived CDR1 and CDR2 are SGHRS and YFSETQ. The CDR3, as DNA: TGCGCCAGCAGCTTGTCCAGGGGACCCTACGAGCAGTACTTC. This gives the protein CASSLSRGPYEQYF.

The J gene is TRBJ2-3, the V gene TRBV5-1; TRBD1 matches 8 bases. Trimming cost V 4 bases and J 1 base; bases outside gene matches: 5. The CDR3 has 15 amino acids. CDR1 and CDR2 (germline): SGHRS, YFSETQ. The CDR3 here is CASSKEGQGTDTQYF. The CDR3 nucleotides read TGCGCCAGCAGCAAAGAGGGACAGGGCACAGATACGCAGTATTTT.

The CDR3 protein is CASRTRPGVSEKLFF. The CDR3, as DNA: TGCGCCAGCAGGACACGACCGGGGGTTAGCGAAAAACTGTTTTTT. This chain links TRBV5-1 with TRBJ1-4; tentatively, D is TRBD1 (5 bases). Germline V gene sequence: CDR1 SGHRS, CDR2 YFSETQ. Trimming stripped 5 bases from V and 8 bases from J, with 19 bases between. This CDR3 has 15 amino acids.

This clone has only a few counts. The CDR3: CASRDYSDIQYF. The DNA of the CDR3 is TGTGCCAGCAGGGACTATTCGGACATTCAGTACTTC. This rearrangement joins TRBV2 to TRBJ2-4; D perhaps matches TRBD2 (6 bases). The CDR3 length is 12 residues. V dropped 6 bases and J dropped 8 bases, with 11 bases sitting between them. CDR1 and CDR2 (germline): SNHLY, FYNNEI.

The chain recombines TRBV5-1 with TRBJ2-1; 8 bases align to TRBD2. V lost 4 bases and J lost 7; bases outside the gene matches: 13. The CDR3 has 16 residues. CDR1 is SGHRS, CDR2 YFSETQ, per germline. The CDR3 DNA reads as TGCGCCAGCAGCCTTGAATCACCGGGGGGGCGAAATGAGCAGTTCTTC. Protein: CASSLESPGGRNEQFF.

CDR3 coding DNA: TGTGCCAGCAGTCCACCGTCCACTTGGCGGACTGAAGCTTTCTTT. It is translated as CASSPPSTWRTEAFF. V gene TRBV6-1 combines with J gene TRBJ1-1; D not resolved. The CDR3 has 15 residues. Germline loops: CDR1 MNHNS, CDR2 SASEGT. The germline V and J ends were trimmed by 5 bases and 5 bases, with 18 bases remaining between them.

As regards this clone: The sample holds other DNA sequences that translate to the same CDR3. The CDR3 spells CASSESRGYGYTF. The CDR3, as DNA: TGCGCCAGCAGTGAGTCGAGAGGGTATGGCTACACCTTC. V is TRBV10-2 and J is TRBJ1-2; D gene unclear. Deletions cut 0 bases from V and 5 bases from J, with 7 bases between. Germline V gene lookup returns CDR1 WSHSY and CDR2 SAAADI. The CDR3 covers 13 residues.

V gene TRBV4-3 combines with J gene TRBJ1-4; no clear D. The V gene's germline CDR1 is LGHNA and CDR2 YSLEER. This CDR3 contains 16 residues. V was shortened by 0 bases and J by 3 bases, with 11 bases between the two germline ends. The DNA for the CDR3 is TGCGCCAGCAGCCAAGATCAGGCGGGAGCTAATGAAAAACTGTTTTTT. Translation gives CASSQDQAGANEKLFF.

The chain couples TRBV5-1 to TRBJ1-1; the D gene is possibly TRBD1 (5 bases). CDR3 size: 15 residues. V was trimmed by 3 bases and J by 1 base, leaving 13 bases between them. Per germline, CDR1 SGHRS and CDR2 YFSETQ. CDR3 in amino acids: CASSSGRGPNTEAFF. In nucleotides, the CDR3 is TGCGCCAGCAGCTCGGGGCGGGGACCGAACACTGAAGCTTTCTTT.

The chain employs TRBV2 and TRBJ2-7, with 8 bases aligning to TRBD1. The CDR3 consists of 14 residues. Germline CDR1 reads SNHLY; CDR2 reads FYNNEI. J lost 1 base, V lost 7 bases, and 6 bases had no gene match. CDR3 coding DNA: TGTGCCAGCACCAGGGACAGGCCGTCCTACGAGCAGTACTTC. It is translated as CASTRDRPSYEQYF. The full variable domain, completed using reference TRBV2 and TRBJ2-7, is EPEVTQTPSHQVTQMGQEVILRCVPISNHLYFYWYRQILGQKVEFLVSFYNNEISEKSEIFDDQFSVERPDGSNFTLKIRSTKLEDSAMYFCASTRDRPSYEQYFGPGTRLTVT.

This clone came up once. The J gene is TRBJ2-3, the V gene TRBV11-3; perhaps TRBD1 as D (6 bases). CDR1 SGHNT and CDR2 YENEEA come from the germline V gene. There are 17 residues in the CDR3. The germline V and J ends were trimmed by 5 bases and 2 bases, with 20 bases remaining between them. CDR3 nucleotides: TGTGCCAGCAGCATACAATTGACAGGATGGTTCACAGATACGCAGTATTTT. As protein: CASSIQLTGWFTDTQYF. The full variable domain, its missing parts supplied by reference TRBV11-3 and TRBJ2-3, is EAGVVQSPRYKIIEKKQPVAFWCNPISGHNTLYWYLQNLGQGPELLIRYENEEAVDDSQLPKDRFSAERLKGVDSTLKIQPAELGDSAVYLCASSIQLTGWFTDTQYFGPGTRLTVL.

This clone was detected a few times. The genes are TRBV9 and TRBJ1-2, with TRBD1 matching 8 bases. The CDR3 totals 13 residues. Trimming at V came to 4 bases and at J to 8 bases, leaving 7 bases not matched to a gene. Germline CDR1 and CDR2: SGDLS and YYNGEE. This CDR3 is CASSTTTGDGYTF. The CDR3 DNA sequence: TGTGCCAGCAGCACGACGACAGGGGACGGCTACACCTTC.

The chain carries TRBV7-2 and TRBJ2-7; 8 nucleotides agree with TRBD1. J lost 1 base, V lost 1 base, and 9 bases had no gene match. The CDR3 has 17 residues. Germline loops: CDR1 SGHTA, CDR2 FQGNSA. CDR3 amino acids: CASSLGSAGGTSYEQYF. In DNA, the CDR3 is TGTGCCAGCAGCTTAGGTTCGGCAGGGGGCACGTCCTACGAGCAGTACTTC.

This clone occurred a few times. The rearrangement links TRBV19 to TRBJ2-1; the match to TRBD2 covers 10 bases. The CDR3 loop spans 14 amino acids. With V trimmed by 7 bases and J by 9 bases, 9 bases remained unmatched. Germline loops: CDR1 LNHDA, CDR2 SQIVND (reference sequence). The CDR3 bases are TGTGCCAGTATGAGAGCGGGGGGGCGGGGTGAGCAGTTCTTC. This translates into CASMRAGGRGEQFF.

The rearrangement joins TRBV2 to TRBJ2-3; TRBD1 agrees at 9 bases. This CDR3 is 14 amino acids long. V dropped 9 bases and J dropped 4; count of bases not matched to a gene: 8. Germline CDR1 and CDR2: SNHLY and FYNNEI. The CDR3 region is CASWDRATADTQYF. As DNA, the CDR3 is TGTGCCAGTTGGGACAGGGCTACCGCAGATACGCAGTATTTT.

The rearrangement joins TRBV12-5 to TRBJ2-2; 9 nucleotides agree with TRBD2. Trimming at V came to 2 bases and at J to 6 bases, leaving 7 bases not matched to a gene. Germline-derived CDR1 and CDR2 are LGHNT and FRNRAP. The CDR3 loop spans 16 amino acids. CDR3 region: CASGLWLAGLSGELFF. DNA of the CDR3: TGTGCTAGTGGTTTGTGGCTAGCGGGGTTATCCGGGGAGCTGTTTTTT.

The V gene is TRBV30, the J gene TRBJ1-1; no definite D call. Germline V gene sequence: CDR1 GTSNPN, CDR2 SVGIG (reference sequence). The CDR3 consists of 13 residues. The V end lost 0 bases, the J end lost 5 bases, and 10 bases lay between the germline ends. The CDR3 nucleotides are TGTGCCTGGAGTGTAGATGGGAGGACTGAAGCTTTCTTT. Its translation: CAWSVDGRTEAFF. Full variable domain (rest looked up from reference TRBV30 and TRBJ1-1): SQTIHQWPATLVQPVGSPLSLECTVEGTSNPNLYWYRQAAGRGLQLLFYSVGIGQISSEVPQNLSASRPQDRQFILSSKKLLLSDSGFYLCAWSVDGRTEAFFGQGTRLTVV.

This rearrangement joins TRBV14 to TRBJ2-5, with TRBD1 matching 9 bases. Unmatched junction bases numbered 4, after V lost 8 bases and J lost 0 bases. Per germline, CDR1 SGHDN and CDR2 FVKESK. The CDR3 is made up of 14 amino acids. The CDR3 DNA sequence: TGTGCCAGCCGGGGGACAGGGTACCAAGAGACCCAGTACTTC. Translating gives CASRGTGYQETQYF.

This clone was counted a few times. The gene calls are TRBV30 and TRBJ2-7; D is unresolved. The CDR3 covers 12 residues. From germline, CDR1 is GTSNPN and CDR2 SVGIG (reference sequence). V lost 1 base to trimming and J lost 2 bases, with 6 bases between them. CDR3 DNA sequence: TGTGCCTGGAGTGGGAGTCCCTACGAGCAGTACTTC. Amino acid sequence: CAWSGSPYEQYF.

This chain uses TRBV10-3 with TRBJ2-1, with 8 bases lining up with TRBD1. Germline V lookup: CDR1 ENHRY, CDR2 SYGVKD. The J segment lost 2 bases and the V segment lost 2 bases, leaving 8 bases of the junction unmatched. The CDR3 spans 17 residues. The CDR3 nucleotides are TGTGCCATCAGTGAGCTAGGACAGGGAGGCGCCTACAATGAGCAGTTCTTC. It translates to CAISELGQGGAYNEQFF.

The gene calls are TRBV2 and TRBJ1-6; the match to TRBD1 covers 8 bases. The CDR3 consists of 15 residues. In germline, CDR1 is SNHLY, CDR2 FYNNEI. Losses at the gene ends were 4 bases for V and 6 bases for J; bases not matched to a gene: 5. CDR3 sequence (DNA): TGTGCCAGCAGTGCCAGGACAGGGACTAATTCACCCCTCCACTTT. Translated: CASSARTGTNSPLHF. Full variable domain (outside the CDR3, taken from reference TRBV2 and TRBJ1-6): EPEVTQTPSHQVTQMGQEVILRCVPISNHLYFYWYRQILGQKVEFLVSFYNNEISEKSEIFDDQFSVERPDGSNFTLKIRSTKLEDSAMYFCASSARTGTNSPLHFGNGTRLTVT.

In its sample, this clone was seen a few times. This chain uses TRBV19 with TRBJ1-5; D might be TRBD1 (6 bases). V was shortened by 4 bases and J by 7 bases, with 20 bases between the two germline ends. The germline gives CDR1 LNHDA, CDR2 SQIVND (reference sequence). The CDR3 extends over 16 amino acids. This CDR3 reads CASSRPRGQAGQPQHF. In nucleotides, the CDR3 is TGTGCCAGTAGTAGACCGCGGGGGCAGGCGGGGCAGCCCCAGCATTTT.

The V gene is TRBV9, the J gene TRBJ1-1; D might be TRBD1 (6 bases). Germline assignment: CDR1 SGDLS and CDR2 YYNGEE. CDR3 length: 14 residues. Deletions cut 3 bases from V and 1 base from J, with 10 bases between. Written as DNA, the CDR3 is TGTGCCAGCAGCGGCTCCAGGGGGAACACTGAAGCTTTCTTT. Translated, it gives CASSGSRGNTEAFF.

The V gene is TRBV7-9, the J gene TRBJ1-4; 9 nucleotides match TRBD1. Unmatched junction bases numbered 6, after V lost 1 base and J lost 12 bases. Germline assignment: CDR1 SEHNR and CDR2 FQNEAQ (reference sequence). This CDR3 region has 14 residues. CDR3 bases: TGTGCCAGCAGCTTAGAGACAGGGGGGCTTCAACTGTTTTTT. This encodes CASSLETGGLQLFF.